The 31 T cell receptor beta chains presented below share a single source sample, sequenced in a study of cytomegalovirus exposure and HLA in healthy donors. The PCR made use of 60 Vbeta and 13 Jbeta primers. The repertoire was sequenced with immunoSEQ multiplex PCR; TCRdb's copy has only in-frame clones and lacks some. The sample includes roughly 130,000 clones, 73% seen only once; the top ten take 1% to 1.5%. Source material: PBMCs. Source of these receptors: a woman aged 35 to 49 in good health and CMV-seronegative.

The chain employs TRBV6-5 and TRBJ1-1; D remains unclear. The CDR3 is 12 amino acids. Germline CDR1 reads MNHEY; CDR2 reads SVGAGI. V lost 4 bases and J lost 1, with 4 bases in between. CDR3: CASSSGNTEAFF. CDR3 nucleotides: TGTGCCAGCAGTTCCGGGAACACTGAAGCTTTCTTT.

The chain recombines TRBV7-8 with TRBJ2-7; 7 nucleotides agree with TRBD2. Per the germline V gene, CDR1 is SGHVS and CDR2 is FQNEAQ. V trimming: 3 bases; J trimming: 4 bases; junction bases outside the gene matches: 6. This CDR3 has 14 residues. This CDR3 reads CASSFDSGFYEQYV. CDR3 bases: TGTGCCAGCAGCTTCGATAGCGGGTTTTACGAGCAGTACGTC.

This chain uses TRBV6-5 with TRBJ1-2, with TRBD1 matching 8 bases. The CDR3 is made up of 12 amino acids. Germline values: CDR1 MNHEY, CDR2 SVGAGI. The trim removed 10 bases at V and 6 bases at J, leaving 7 bases unmatched. The CDR3 region is CATGTGNHGYTF. In DNA, the CDR3 is TGTGCCACCGGGACAGGCAACCATGGCTACACCTTC.

In DNA form, the CDR3 reads TGCGCCAGCAGCTTAGGCGGGGGCACGGCAGATACGCAGTATTTT. The encoded protein is CASSLGGGTADTQYF. The rearrangement uses TRBV5-1 and TRBJ2-3, with D perhaps TRBD2 (7 bases). This CDR3 comprises 15 residues. Trimming stripped 2 bases from V and 4 bases from J, with 14 bases between. CDR1 is SGHRS and CDR2 is YFSETQ in the germline V gene.

This clone has a handful of counts. The chain links TRBV5-1 to TRBJ2-2; D is possibly TRBD1 (6 bases). Germline assignment: CDR1 SGHRS and CDR2 YFSETQ. V lost 0 bases to trimming and J lost 4 bases, with 16 bases between them. The CDR3 is 17 residues long. The CDR3 loop is CASSLELTGQGTGELFF. CDR3 DNA: TGCGCCAGCAGCTTGGAGCTTACAGGGCAGGGCACCGGGGAGCTGTTTTTT.

The V gene is TRBV5-8, the J gene TRBJ2-3, with 7 bases that match TRBD1. This CDR3 contains 15 residues. Trimming cost V 5 bases and J 2 bases; bases outside gene matches: 8. Germline V gene data show CDR1 as SGHTS and CDR2 as YDEGEE. The CDR3 loop reads CASRARQGSTDTQYF. Here the CDR3 DNA reads TGTGCCAGCAGGGCCAGACAGGGATCCACAGATACGCAGTATTTT.

The rearrangement joins TRBV2 to TRBJ2-1, with D uncertain. V lost 1 base, J lost 2 bases, and 9 bases lay in between. This CDR3 has 15 residues. CDR1 and CDR2 from the germline V gene are SNHLY and FYNNEI. The chain's CDR3 is CASSEDQAPYNEQFF. Written as DNA, the CDR3 is TGTGCCAGCAGTGAAGACCAGGCCCCCTACAATGAGCAGTTCTTC.

The J gene is TRBJ1-1, the V gene TRBV5-1; D is possibly TRBD1 (6 bases). The CDR3 is made up of 13 amino acids. The germline V and J ends were trimmed by 7 bases and 2 bases, with 12 bases remaining between them. The germline CDR1 and CDR2 sequences are SGHRS and YFSETQ. The CDR3 DNA reads as TGCGCCAGCTCGCAGGGGATTAACACTGAAGCTTTCTTT. This translates into CASSQGINTEAFF.

This clone was picked up one time. The chain has TRBV7-6 and TRBJ1-4, with 8 nucleotides matching TRBD1. V shed 5 bases and J 3 bases; nucleotides not matched to a gene: 11. CDR1 and CDR2 from the germline V gene are SGHVS and FNYEAQ. This CDR3 is built from 17 residues. The CDR3 loop reads CASSPTNLQGANEKLFF. DNA of the CDR3: TGTGCCAGCAGCCCTACGAACCTACAGGGGGCTAATGAAAAACTGTTTTTT.

The rearrangement joins TRBV5-1 to TRBJ2-3; 8 bases match TRBD2. Germline lookup yields CDR1 SGHRS and CDR2 YFSETQ. The CDR3 totals 16 residues. V trimming: 0 bases; J trimming: 4 bases; junction bases outside the gene matches: 7. CDR3 DNA: TGCGCCAGCAGCTTGGGGGGACTAGAAATCCCAGATACGCAGTATTTT. Translation: CASSLGGLEIPDTQYF.

The rearrangement links TRBV5-1 to TRBJ2-2, with unresolved D. The CDR3 length is 16 residues. The ends were cut back, 0 bases at V and 7 bases at J, with 16 bases in the middle. From germline, CDR1 is SGHRS and CDR2 YFSETQ. CDR3 protein: CASSLVPQRVGGELFF. The CDR3 DNA reads TGCGCCAGCAGCTTGGTTCCCCAACGGGTCGGCGGGGAGCTGTTTTTT.

The chain is built from TRBV2 and TRBJ2-3; D is ambiguous. CDR1 and CDR2 from the germline V gene are SNHLY and FYNNEI. The CDR3 covers 16 residues. The V end lost 2 bases, the J end lost 0 bases, and 12 bases lay between the germline ends. As DNA, the CDR3 is TGTGCCAGCAGTGAATTCCATTCAGGAAGCACAGATACGCAGTATTTT. Protein: CASSEFHSGSTDTQYF.

This clone was picked up a small number of times. This chain links TRBV6-1 with TRBJ1-1, with D maybe TRBD1 (5 bases). CDR3 length equals 14 residues. Germline V gives CDR1 MNHNS, CDR2 SASEGT. The V and J ends lost 8 bases and 0 bases respectively, with 13 bases between them. The CDR3 nucleotides read TGTGCCAGCGGCGACGGGGGGATGAACACTGAAGCTTTCTTT. This gives the protein CASGDGGMNTEAFF.

The rearrangement joins TRBV6-6 to TRBJ2-7; D may be TRBD1 (6 bases). There are 12 residues in the CDR3. CDR1 is MNHNY and CDR2 is SVGAGI in the germline V gene (reference sequence). Between the trimmed V and J ends, which lost 6 bases and 5 bases, there was a span of 11 bases. For the CDR3, the DNA is TGTGCCAGCAGAAAGGACAGTCACGAGCAGTACTTC. Translating gives CASRKDSHEQYF.

The J gene is TRBJ2-1, the V gene TRBV5-4; no clear D. The CDR3 covers 15 residues. Trimming pared 0 bases from V and 8 bases from J, leaving 15 bases between. Germline loops: CDR1 SGHNT, CDR2 YYREEE (reference sequence). CDR3 protein: CASSLGSSLIDEQFF. The DNA of the CDR3 is TGTGCCAGCAGCTTGGGGTCTAGTTTGATCGATGAGCAGTTCTTC.

This sequence joins TRBV7-9 and TRBJ1-4; 9 bases are shared with TRBD1. The CDR3 is 14 amino acids. V was pared by 7 bases and J by 8 bases, with 8 bases of the junction left unmatched. The germline V gene encodes CDR1 SEHNR and CDR2 FQNEAQ (reference sequence). The CDR3 DNA reads TGTGCCAGCATAGGACAGGGGTTGATAGAAAAACTGTTTTTT. Protein: CASIGQGLIEKLFF. Supplemented by reference TRBV7-9 and TRBJ1-4, the full variable domain reads DTGVSQNPRHKITKRGQNVTFRCDPISEHNRLYWYRQTLGQGPEFLTYFQNEAQLEKSRLLSDRFSAERPKGSFSTLEIQRTEQGDSAMYLCASIGQGLIEKLFFGSGTQLSVL.

The gene calls are TRBV7-9 and TRBJ2-7; 9 nucleotides agree with TRBD1. J was trimmed by 4 bases and V by 3 bases; bases with no gene match: 1. This CDR3 is 13 amino acids long. CDR1 is SEHNR, CDR2 FQNEAQ, per germline (reference sequence). Here the CDR3 reads CASSFGTGYEQYV. The CDR3 nucleotides read TGTGCCAGCAGCTTTGGGACAGGGTACGAGCAGTACGTC.

The chain has TRBV4-3 and TRBJ1-6; 7 nucleotides match TRBD1. From germline, CDR1 is LGHNA and CDR2 YSLEER. The junction had 3 bases not matched to a gene; V was cut back by 0 bases and J by 1 base. CDR3 length: 17 residues. The CDR3, as DNA: TGCGCCAGCAGCCAAGAGGACAGGCAGTCCTATAATTCACCCCTCCACTTT. This sequence encodes CASSQEDRQSYNSPLHF.

This rearrangement joins TRBV19 to TRBJ1-6; D remains unclear. Germline CDR1 is LNHDA and CDR2 is SQIVND (reference sequence). The CDR3 has 14 residues. The V end was cut by 1 base, the J end by 7 bases, with 8 bases between. The CDR3 is CASSIVRGNSPLHF. In DNA form, the CDR3 reads TGTGCCAGTAGTATAGTACGGGGAAATTCACCCCTCCACTTT.

Regarding this clone: The same CDR3 also results from other DNA sequences found in this sample. The chain is built from TRBV7-9 and TRBJ1-1; TRBD1 might be the D (5 bases). V lost 1 base to trimming and J lost 5 bases, with 8 bases between them. This CDR3 is built from 13 residues. The germline V gene encodes CDR1 SEHNR and CDR2 FQNEAQ (reference sequence). CDR3 DNA: TGTGCCAGCAGCTTAGAGGAGGGGACTGAAGCTTTCTTT. Translated: CASSLEEGTEAFF.

The V call is TRBV6-1, the J call TRBJ1-2, with 9 nucleotides matching TRBD1. Germline-derived CDR1 and CDR2 are MNHNS and SASEGT. The CDR3 runs to 16 residues. Germline trimming cut 1 base from V and 4 bases from J; bases unmatched to any gene: 7. The CDR3 spells CASSEGGGQGIYGYTF. CDR3 DNA: TGTGCCAGCAGTGAAGGCGGGGGACAGGGCATCTATGGCTACACCTTC.

This chain joins TRBV7-9 and TRBJ1-6, with D perhaps matching TRBD1 (6 bases). Trimming removed 4 bases from V and 3 bases from J, with 16 bases in between. CDR1 SEHNR and CDR2 FQNEAQ come from the germline V gene (reference sequence). The CDR3 length is 17 residues. CDR3 nucleotides: TGTGCCAGCAGCTCTGTTTTTGGACAGAACTATAATTCACCCCTCCACTTT. Protein: CASSSVFGQNYNSPLHF.

This clone has just a few counts. This chain uses TRBV7-2 with TRBJ1-1; D unclear. Trimming cost V 5 bases and J 0 bases, with 7 bases left between them. This CDR3 comprises 13 residues. Germline V CDR1 and CDR2: SGHTA, FQGNSA. CDR3 DNA sequence: TGTGCCAGCAGCGTACAGCTGAACACTGAAGCTTTCTTT. Translating gives CASSVQLNTEAFF.

The CDR3 region has the DNA TGCGCCAGCAGCTTGCAGGGCGAAGGCACTGAAGCTTTCTTT. Translating it yields CASSLQGEGTEAFF. This chain links TRBV5-1 with TRBJ1-1; TRBD1 is a possible D gene (5 bases). The germline V gene has CDR1 SGHRS and CDR2 YFSETQ. The V end lost 1 base, the J end lost 4 bases, and 11 bases lay between the germline ends. CDR3 length: 14 amino acids.

The chain links TRBV19 to TRBJ1-2, with TRBD1 matching 11 bases. The V gene's germline CDR1 is LNHDA and CDR2 SQIVND (reference sequence). The CDR3 contains 15 residues. J gave up 3 bases and V 5 bases, and 5 bases lay outside the gene matches. CDR3 sequence reads: CASSGRTGGDYGYTF. The CDR3 coding sequence is TGTGCCAGTAGTGGACGGACAGGGGGCGACTATGGCTACACCTTC.

The J gene is TRBJ2-5, the V gene TRBV7-8; maybe TRBD2 (6 bases). V lost 5 bases, J lost 4 bases, and 14 bases lay in between. The CDR3 is 14 residues long. Germline-derived CDR1 and CDR2 are SGHVS and FQNEAQ. The CDR3 DNA sequence: TGTGCCAGCAGCATTCGGACTAACCGAGAGACCCAGTACTTC. Amino acid sequence: CASSIRTNRETQYF.

The chain uses TRBV6-5 and TRBJ2-5, with D tentatively TRBD2 (6 bases). CDR1 is MNHEY and CDR2 is SVGAGI in the germline V gene. Trimming stripped 6 bases from V and 5 bases from J, with 16 bases between. This CDR3 has 14 residues. CDR3: CASRTYRLDETQYF. Written as DNA, the CDR3 is TGTGCCAGCAGAACCTACCGACTAGACGAGACCCAGTACTTC.

The genes are TRBV2 and TRBJ2-1, with 9 bases fitting TRBD1. Germline CDR1 and CDR2: SNHLY and FYNNEI. The junction had 4 bases not matched to a gene; V was cut back by 5 bases and J by 2 bases. The CDR3 has 15 amino acids. CDR3 region: CASSRQGGTYNEQFF. CDR3 sequence (DNA): TGTGCCAGCAGTCGACAGGGGGGAACCTACAATGAGCAGTTCTTC.

This clone appeared once. The chain employs TRBV7-3 and TRBJ2-3; TRBD2 matches at 7 bases. The ends lost 3 bases at V and 2 bases at J; junction bases unmatched: 2. Looked up from germline, CDR1 is SGHTA and CDR2 is FQGTGA. CDR3 size: 14 residues. The CDR3 DNA reads as TGTGCCAGCAGCTTTGGGGGGGTCACAGATACGCAGTATTTT. This translates into CASSFGGVTDTQYF.

The sample holds many counts of this clone. The rearrangement uses TRBV13 and TRBJ2-7, with a weak D call TRBD2 (6 bases). This CDR3 is 14 amino acids long. Trimming stripped 4 bases from V and 9 bases from J, with 19 bases between. From germline, CDR1 is PRHDT and CDR2 FYEKMQ (reference sequence). As DNA, the CDR3 is TGTGCCAGCAGCTCTTGGGGGGATGGGAGGCGGCAGTACTTC. Residues: CASSSWGDGRRQYF.

Written as DNA, the CDR3 is TGTGCCAGCAGCGGGACAGATCGCACCATATATTTT. This sequence encodes CASSGTDRTIYF. The genes are TRBV13 and TRBJ1-3, with 7 bases that match TRBD1. This CDR3 region has 12 residues. Germline V gene lookup returns CDR1 PRHDT and CDR2 FYEKMQ (reference sequence). After removal of 5 bases from V and 9 bases from J, the junction contained 4 bases not matched to a gene.